These 21 T cell receptor beta chains share one sample of origin, sequenced in a study of T cells in Graves' hyperthyroidism and ophthalmopathy. Amplification yielded TCR beta CDR3 regions, with RNA transcripts as the source. When the TCR CDR3 underwent first-round RT-PCR, the HTBI primer set was used. TCRdb re-called the multiplex PCR reads through MiXCR, storing one row per CDR3 protein. Of more than 650,000 distinct CDR3 sequences listed, approximately 14% are singletons. The sample comprised blood. Receptors were obtained from a woman aged 18-30 years with Graves' hyperthyroidism.

This clonotype was observed at least ten times. The rearrangement joins TRBV3-1 to TRBJ2-1; TRBD1 might be the D (5 bases). The germline V gene has CDR1 LGHDT and CDR2 YNNKEL (reference sequence). V was trimmed by 1 base and J by 6 bases, leaving 10 bases between them. This CDR3 has 14 amino acids. CDR3 nucleotides: TGTGCCAGCAGCCAAGTGACGCAGGGCAATGAGCAGTTCTTC. Translating gives CASSQVTQGNEQFF.

This clonotype was recorded many times. V is TRBV11-3 and J is TRBJ2-7, with 8 bases identical to TRBD1. V lost 0 bases and J lost 5; bases outside the gene matches: 6. Germline CDR1 reads SGHNT; CDR2 reads YENEEA. There are 15 residues in the CDR3. This CDR3 reads CASSLEGQGFDEQYF. DNA of the CDR3: TGTGCCAGCAGCTTAGAAGGACAGGGATTCGACGAGCAGTACTTC.

Many counts were recorded for this clonotype. The chain joins TRBV7-2 to TRBJ2-1; TRBD2 matches at 11 bases. This CDR3 has 18 residues. Unmatched junction bases numbered 13, after V lost 6 bases and J lost 3 bases. Germline-derived CDR1 and CDR2 are SGHTA and FQGNSA. For the CDR3, the DNA is TGTGCCAGCAGATCAGGAACTAGCGGGAGACCAAACTACAATGAGCAGTTCTTC. It encodes CASRSGTSGRPNYNEQFF. Complete variable domain (other parts from reference TRBV7-2 and TRBJ2-1): GAGVSQSPSNKVTEKGKDVELRCDPISGHTALYWYRQSLGQGLEFLIYFQGNSAPDKSGLPSDRFSAERTGGSVSTLTIQRTQQEDSAVYLCASRSGTSGRPNYNEQFFGPGTRLTVL.

The rearrangement links TRBV15 to TRBJ1-5, with TRBD1 identical over 9 bases. The junction had 5 bases not matched to a gene; V was cut back by 5 bases and J by 3 bases. The CDR3 length is 15 residues. The germline gives CDR1 LNHNV, CDR2 YYDKDF (reference sequence). The CDR3 nucleotides read TGTGCCACCAGCGGGGGACAGGGCATCAATCAGCCCCAGCATTTT. Encoded protein: CATSGGQGINQPQHF.

V is TRBV5-1 and J is TRBJ2-6; no definite D call. CDR3 size: 18 residues. Germline lookup yields CDR1 SGHRS and CDR2 YFSETQ. Trimming took 1 base from V and 0 from J, leaving 14 bases between them. CDR3 sequence reads: CASSLRTLDSSGANVLTF. The CDR3 DNA follows: TGCGCCAGCAGCTTGAGGACCCTCGATAGCTCTGGGGCCAACGTCCTGACTTTC.

V is TRBV30 and J is TRBJ2-7, with D tentatively TRBD1 or TRBD2 (6 bases each). CDR1 and CDR2 from the germline V gene are GTSNPN and SVGIG (reference sequence). The CDR3 totals 12 residues. Trimming took 5 bases from V and 3 from J, leaving 11 bases between them. This chain's CDR3 is CAWGGQLYEQYF. The CDR3 DNA sequence: TGTGCCTGGGGGGGGCAGCTCTACGAGCAGTACTTC.

This clonotype was seen many times. The gene calls are TRBV12-3 or TRBV12-4 and TRBJ2-4, with D possibly TRBD2 on 5 matching bases. The CDR3 contains 13 residues. Trimming took off 6 bases at V and 9 bases at J, with 15 bases between the two ends. Written as DNA, the CDR3 is TGTGCCAGCAGCTACCAGCGAGGGAGCATTCAGTACTTC. Its protein product is CASSYQRGSIQYF.

This clonotype has at least ten counts. This chain links TRBV28 with TRBJ2-1; D gene uncertain. V lost 11 bases, J lost 0 bases, and 8 bases lay in between. The CDR3 runs to 12 residues. Germline CDR1 is MDHEN and CDR2 is SYDVKM. The CDR3 loop reads CASTSSYNEQFF. CDR3 nucleotides: TGTGCCTCCACGAGCTCCTACAATGAGCAGTTCTTC.

V and J are TRBV9 and TRBJ2-7; D is uncertain. The CDR3 sequence is 15 residues long. Trimming removed 4 bases from V and 7 bases from J, with 21 bases in between. Looked up from germline, CDR1 is SGDLS and CDR2 is YYNGEE. The CDR3 bases are TGTGCCAGCAGCCCCCGGGCGGAGACGTCTGGGGAGCAGTACTTC. Translating gives CASSPRAETSGEQYF.

Ten or more counts support this clonotype. The CDR3 coding sequence is TGTGCCACGCTATACACCGGGACAGATTCGGCCTACGAGCAGTACTTC. Amino acid sequence: CATLYTGTDSAYEQYF. The chain links TRBV24-1 to TRBJ2-7; 7 positions match TRBD1. Trimming at V came to 10 bases and at J to 2 bases, leaving 16 bases not matched to a gene. The length of the CDR3 is 16 residues. CDR1 KGHDR and CDR2 SFDVKD come from the germline V gene.

The chain has TRBV3-1 and TRBJ2-1; 10 bases fit TRBD2. This CDR3 region has 15 residues. CDR1 and CDR2 (germline): LGHDT, YNNKEL (reference sequence). After removal of 1 base from V and 15 bases from J, the junction contained 12 bases not matched to a gene. CDR3 nucleotide sequence: TGTGCCAGCAGCCAAGGGCTAGCGGGAGAATCAAGCCTGTTCTTC. It specifies CASSQGLAGESSLFF.

The chain joins TRBV10-3 to TRBJ2-3; the match to TRBD1 covers 8 bases. The CDR3 spans 14 residues. Unmatched junction bases numbered 0, after V lost 3 bases and J lost 1 base. In germline, CDR1 is ENHRY, CDR2 SYGVKD. In nucleotides, the CDR3 is TGTGCCATCAGTGAACAGGGGGGCACAGATACGCAGTATTTT. The encoded protein is CAISEQGGTDTQYF.

The J gene is TRBJ1-3, the V gene TRBV9; D gene uncertain. CDR3 length equals 16 residues. Germline V gives CDR1 SGDLS, CDR2 YYNGEE. Trimming took 4 bases from V and 0 from J, leaving 14 bases between them. CDR3 DNA sequence: TGTGCCAGCAGCCCCCTGAGCGTTCACTCTGGAAACACCATATATTTT. Its translation: CASSPLSVHSGNTIYF.

This clonotype was detected ten times or more. This chain connects TRBV4-3 to TRBJ2-3; D is ambiguous. CDR3 size: 13 residues. The germline V gene has CDR1 LGHNA and CDR2 YSLEER. The V gene lost 1 base and the J gene lost 0 bases, with 2 bases spanning the gap. The CDR3 spells CASSQASTDTQYF. The CDR3 nucleotides read TGCGCCAGCAGCCAAGCTAGCACAGATACGCAGTATTTT.

In its sample, this clonotype was seen many times. The V call is TRBV27, the J call TRBJ1-1; D remains ambiguous. The CDR3 spans 15 residues. The V gene's germline CDR1 is MNHEY and CDR2 SMNVEV (reference sequence). The V end lost 3 bases, the J end lost 3 bases, and 14 bases lay between the germline ends. CDR3 protein: CASSFGQTHDTEAFF. The CDR3 DNA is TGTGCCAGCAGTTTCGGCCAAACCCACGACACTGAAGCTTTCTTT.

About this clonotype itself: At one boundary the junction diverges from the germline segment, which might be a read error. The J gene is TRBJ1-3, the V gene TRBV15, with 7 positions matching TRBD1. The CDR3 is made up of 17 amino acids. Germline V gene sequence: CDR1 LNHNV, CDR2 YYDKDF (reference sequence). The CDR3 nucleotides read TGTGCCACCAGCAGAGTAATGGACAGGCCTTCTGGAGACACCATATATTTT. It translates to CATSRVMDRPSGDTIYF.

This clonotype was counted ten times or more. V and J are TRBV12-3 or TRBV12-4 and TRBJ2-1; 12 bases match TRBD2. Losses at the gene ends were 5 bases for V and 6 bases for J; bases not matched to a gene: 8. The CDR3 sequence is 16 residues long. The CDR3 region has the DNA TGTGCCAGCAGTCTACTCGGGACTAGCGGGCTCAATGAGCAGTTCTTC. Its translation is CASSLLGTSGLNEQFF.

The rearrangement uses TRBV19 and TRBJ1-1, with D maybe TRBD1 (5 bases). V lost 5 bases, J lost 5 bases, and 15 bases lay in between. The V gene's germline CDR1 is LNHDA and CDR2 SQIVND (reference sequence). CDR3 length equals 14 residues. CDR3 sequence: CASSWVLGQTEAFF. CDR3 coding DNA: TGTGCCAGTAGTTGGGTTTTGGGGCAGACTGAAGCTTTCTTT.

The rearrangement uses TRBV27 and TRBJ2-5, with D unclear. The CDR3 is 13 residues long. The germline V gene encodes CDR1 MNHEY and CDR2 SMNVEV (reference sequence). V was pared by 5 bases and J by 6 bases, with 13 bases between. The CDR3 DNA reads as TGTGCCAGCAGTCCGACTGGTCCCCAGACCCAGTACTTC. This encodes CASSPTGPQTQYF.

The chain recombines TRBV20-1 with TRBJ1-1; unclear D gene. CDR3 length: 13 residues. The V end lost 3 bases, the J end lost 2 bases, and 10 bases lay between the germline ends. CDR1 and CDR2 from the germline V gene are DFQATT and SNEGSKA (reference sequence). Here the CDR3 reads CSASGVPNTEAFF. The CDR3 coding sequence is TGCAGTGCTAGTGGGGTCCCCAACACTGAAGCTTTCTTT.

This clonotype has only a few counts. The chain employs TRBV24-1 and TRBJ1-2; D may be TRBD1 (5 bases). There are 15 residues in the CDR3. Trimming left V 4 bases short and J 4 bases short, with 15 bases between. The germline CDR1 and CDR2 sequences are KGHDR and SFDVKD. The CDR3 DNA is TGTGCCACCAGTGAGAGGACACACGATACCTATGGCTACACCTTC. Translation gives CATSERTHDTYGYTF.